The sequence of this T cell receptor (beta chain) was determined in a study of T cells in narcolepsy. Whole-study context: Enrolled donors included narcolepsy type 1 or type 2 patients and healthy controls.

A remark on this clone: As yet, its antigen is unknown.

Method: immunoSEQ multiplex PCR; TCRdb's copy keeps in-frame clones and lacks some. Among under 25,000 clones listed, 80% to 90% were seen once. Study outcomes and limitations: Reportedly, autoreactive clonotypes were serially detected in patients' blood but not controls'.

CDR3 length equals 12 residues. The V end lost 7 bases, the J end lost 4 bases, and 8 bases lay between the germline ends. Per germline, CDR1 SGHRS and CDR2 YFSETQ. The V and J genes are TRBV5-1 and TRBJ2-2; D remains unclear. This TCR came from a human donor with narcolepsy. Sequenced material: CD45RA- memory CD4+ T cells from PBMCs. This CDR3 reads CASGWSTGELFF. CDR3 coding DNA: TGCGCCAGCGGGTGGAGCACCGGGGAGCTGTTTTTT.